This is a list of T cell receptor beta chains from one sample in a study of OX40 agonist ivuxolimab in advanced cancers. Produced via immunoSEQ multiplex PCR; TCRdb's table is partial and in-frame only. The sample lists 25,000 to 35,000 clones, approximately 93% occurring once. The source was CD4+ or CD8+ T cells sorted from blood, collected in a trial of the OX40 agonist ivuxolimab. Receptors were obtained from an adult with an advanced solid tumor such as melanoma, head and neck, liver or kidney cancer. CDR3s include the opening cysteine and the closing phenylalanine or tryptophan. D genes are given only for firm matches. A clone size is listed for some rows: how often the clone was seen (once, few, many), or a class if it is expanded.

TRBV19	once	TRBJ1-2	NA	CASSIADYYGYTF	TGTGCCAGTAGTATCGCAGACTACTATGGCTACACCTTC
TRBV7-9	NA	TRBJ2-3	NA	CASSLVDIPGTQYF	TGTGCCAGCAGCTTAGTCGATATCCCCGGTACGCAGTATTTT
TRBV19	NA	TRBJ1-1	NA	CASSTGQGDTEAFF	TGTGCCAGTAGTACGGGGCAGGGCGACACTGAAGCTTTCTTT
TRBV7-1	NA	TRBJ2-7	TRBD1	CASSSRQGPSLEQYF	TGTGCCAGCAGCTCCCGACAGGGGCCTTCTTTGGAGCAGTACTTC
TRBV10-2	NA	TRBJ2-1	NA	CASTSVWGDNEQFF	TGCGCCAGCACGTCCGTGTGGGGTGACAATGAGCAGTTCTTC
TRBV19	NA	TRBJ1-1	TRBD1	CASSHPQGTQNTEAFF	TGTGCCAGTAGCCACCCACAGGGGACACAGAACACTGAAGCTTTCTTT
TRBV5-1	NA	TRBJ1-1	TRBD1	CASSSLGQVTGTEAFF	TGCGCCAGCAGCTCCCTAGGACAGGTAACTGGCACTGAAGCTTTCTTT
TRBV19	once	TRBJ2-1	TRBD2	CASTPTTSGSDEQFF	TGTGCCAGTACCCCGACGACTAGCGGGAGCGATGAGCAGTTCTTC
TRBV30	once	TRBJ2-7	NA	CAWSLWRSYEQYF	TGTGCCTGGTCCTTGTGGAGGTCCTACGAGCAGTACTTC
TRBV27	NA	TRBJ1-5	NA	CASSLSGNNQPQHF	TGTGCCAGCAGTTTGTCGGGGAACAATCAGCCCCAGCATTTT
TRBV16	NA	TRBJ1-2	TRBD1	CASSETGTGHSNYGYTF	TGTGCCAGCAGCGAAACCGGGACAGGGCATTCTAACTATGGCTACACCTTC
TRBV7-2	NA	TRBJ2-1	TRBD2	CASSTGTSVEQFF	TGTGCCAGCAGTACCGGGACTAGCGTCGAGCAGTTCTTC
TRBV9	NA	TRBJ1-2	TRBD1	CASTGTGGISGGYTF	TGTGCCAGCACCGGGACAGGGGGCATCTCGGGTGGCTACACCTTC
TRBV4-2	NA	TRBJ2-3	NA	CASSQDRGGGWDTQYF	TGTGCCAGCAGCCAAGATAGAGGGGGAGGGTGGGATACGCAGTATTTT
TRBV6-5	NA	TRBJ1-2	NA	CASSYISPGSSGYTF	TGTGCCAGCAGTTACATCTCCCCAGGGTCTAGTGGCTACACCTTC
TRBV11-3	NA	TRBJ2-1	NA	CASSLAGAPNEQFF	TGTGCCAGCAGCTTAGCGGGGGCGCCCAATGAGCAGTTCTTC
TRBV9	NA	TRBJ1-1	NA	CASSSQPDREAFF	TGTGCCAGCAGCTCCCAGCCGGACAGAGAAGCTTTCTTT
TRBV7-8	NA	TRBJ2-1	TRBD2	CASSPGLAGSVSSYNEQFF	TGTGCCAGCAGCCCAGGACTAGCCGGGAGCGTCAGCTCCTACAATGAGCAGTTCTTC
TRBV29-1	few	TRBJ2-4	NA	CSASESLNIQYF	TGCAGCGCTTCGGAATCTTTAAACATTCAGTACTTC
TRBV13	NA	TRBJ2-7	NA	CASRARAMTYEQYF	TGTGCCAGCAGGGCCAGGGCGATGACCTACGAGCAGTACTTC
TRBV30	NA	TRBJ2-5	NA	CAWSSQETQYF	TGTGCCTGGAGTAGCCAAGAGACCCAGTACTTC
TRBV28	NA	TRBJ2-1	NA	CASSLYGSGNEQFF	TGTGCCAGCAGTTTATACGGGAGTGGCAATGAGCAGTTCTTC
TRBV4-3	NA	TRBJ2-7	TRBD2	CASSQGLAGGIEQYF	TGCGCCAGCAGCCAGGGACTAGCGGGAGGAATCGAGCAGTACTTC
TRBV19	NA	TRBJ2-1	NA	CASSTTSYNEQFF	TGTGCCAGTAGTACCACTAGCTACAATGAGCAGTTCTTC
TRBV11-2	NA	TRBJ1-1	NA	CASSLGAASEAFF	TGTGCCAGCAGCTTAGGGGCAGCGTCAGAAGCTTTCTTT
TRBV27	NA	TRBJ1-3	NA	CASSVGAGIASGNTIYF	TGTGCCAGCAGTGTAGGCGCAGGGATCGCCTCTGGAAACACCATATATTTT
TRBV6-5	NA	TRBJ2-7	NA	CASSAENSYEQYF	TGTGCCAGCAGTGCAGAAAACTCCTACGAGCAGTACTTC
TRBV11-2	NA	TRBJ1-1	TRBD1	CASSPVTGGHTEAFF	TGTGCCAGCAGCCCAGTGACAGGGGGCCACACTGAAGCTTTCTTT
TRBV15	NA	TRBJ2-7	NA	CATSNDRSYEQYF	TGTGCCACCAGCAACGACAGATCTTACGAGCAGTACTTC
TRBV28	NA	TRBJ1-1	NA	CASSFRGWNTEAFF	TGTGCCAGCAGTTTTCGGGGGTGGAACACTGAAGCTTTCTTT
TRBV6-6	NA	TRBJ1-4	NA	CASSYSEGARPNF	TGTGCCAGCAGTTACTCAGAAGGGGCCCGACCAAACTTT
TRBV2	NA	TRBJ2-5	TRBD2	CASTRTSGRGETQYF	TGTGCCAGCACCCGGACTAGCGGGAGGGGTGAGACCCAGTACTTC
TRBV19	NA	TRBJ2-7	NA	CASTPGLGNEQYF	TGTGCCAGTACCCCAGGGCTTGGAAACGAGCAGTACTTC
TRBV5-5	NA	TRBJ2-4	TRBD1	CASSLGTGGVDIQYF	TGTGCCAGCAGCTTGGGGACAGGGGGGGTTGACATTCAGTACTTC
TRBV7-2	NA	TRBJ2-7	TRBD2	CASSPLAGFDEQYF	TGTGCCAGCAGCCCCTTAGCGGGATTCGACGAGCAGTACTTC
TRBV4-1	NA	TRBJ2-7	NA	CASSFRTNSYEQYF	TGCGCCAGCAGCTTCAGGACAAACTCCTACGAGCAGTACTTC
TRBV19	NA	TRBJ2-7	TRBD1	CASSTFRDRDEQYF	TGTGCCAGTAGTACATTCCGGGACAGGGACGAGCAGTACTTC
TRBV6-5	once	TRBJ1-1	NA	CASSYSGHLMNTEAFF	TGTGCCAGCAGTTACTCGGGACACCTAATGAACACTGAAGCTTTCTTT
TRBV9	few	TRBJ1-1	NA	CASSVVRGEDTEAFF	TGTGCCAGCAGCGTAGTGAGAGGTGAAGACACTGAAGCTTTCTTT
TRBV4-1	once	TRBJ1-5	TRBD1	CASSPLDRGRVGPQHF	TGCGCCAGCAGCCCCTTAGACAGGGGGCGAGTGGGGCCCCAGCATTTT
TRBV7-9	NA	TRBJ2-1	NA	CASSFTNYNEQFF	TGTGCCAGCAGCTTTACTAACTACAATGAGCAGTTCTTC
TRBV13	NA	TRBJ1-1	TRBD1	CASSFDRGPQGFF	TGTGCCAGCAGCTTCGACAGGGGCCCTCAGGGTTTCTTT
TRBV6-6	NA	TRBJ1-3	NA	CASSYLGSSGNTIYF	TGTGCCAGCAGTTACTTAGGCAGCTCTGGAAACACCATATATTTT
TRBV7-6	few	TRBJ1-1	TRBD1	CASSSETGLGTEAFF	TGTGCCAGCAGCTCTGAGACAGGGTTGGGCACTGAAGCTTTCTTT
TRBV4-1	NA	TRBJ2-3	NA	CASSQDGGRGDTQYF	TGCGCCAGCAGCCAAGATGGGGGACGGGGAGATACGCAGTATTTT
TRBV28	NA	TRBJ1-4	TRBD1	CASSPWDRENEKLFF	TGTGCCAGCAGTCCCTGGGACAGGGAAAATGAAAAACTGTTTTTT
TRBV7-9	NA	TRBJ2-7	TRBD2	CASSLGLAGGGQYF	TGTGCCAGCAGCCTTGGACTAGCGGGGGGAGGGCAGTACTTC
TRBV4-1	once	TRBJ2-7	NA	CASSQGDSGGEQYF	TGCGCCAGCAGCCAAGGTGACAGTGGAGGCGAGCAGTACTTC
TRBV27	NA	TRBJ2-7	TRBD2	CASSLRSGRTYEQYF	TGTGCCAGCAGTTTACGTAGCGGGAGGACCTACGAGCAGTACTTC
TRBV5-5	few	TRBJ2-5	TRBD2	CASSLELAGGRETQYF	TGTGCCAGCAGCTTGGAGCTAGCGGGAGGGCGGGAGACCCAGTACTTC
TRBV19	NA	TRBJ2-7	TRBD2	CASSMGLAGGYEQYF	TGTGCCAGTAGCATGGGACTAGCGGGAGGTTACGAGCAGTACTTC
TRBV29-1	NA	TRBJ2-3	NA	CSVADGPITDTQYF	TGCAGCGTCGCCGATGGACCGATCACAGATACGCAGTATTTT
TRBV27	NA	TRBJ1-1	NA	CASRPREAYTEAFF	TGTGCCAGCAGACCACGGGAGGCGTACACTGAAGCTTTCTTT
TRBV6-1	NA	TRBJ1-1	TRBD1	CASSERGGAAKAFF	TGTGCCAGCAGCGAGAGAGGGGGCGCAGCGAAAGCTTTCTTT
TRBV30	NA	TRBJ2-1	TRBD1	CALLTGDNEQFF	TGTGCCTTGCTAACAGGGGACAATGAGCAGTTCTTC
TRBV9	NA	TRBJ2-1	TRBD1	CASSVEDREYINEQFF	TGTGCCAGCAGCGTAGAGGACAGGGAGTATATCAATGAGCAGTTCTTC
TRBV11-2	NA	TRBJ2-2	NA	CASSSPYHTGELFF	TGTGCCAGCAGCTCGCCCTATCACACCGGGGAGCTGTTTTTT
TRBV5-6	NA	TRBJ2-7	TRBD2	CASSDTGWSGREEEQYF	TGTGCCAGCAGCGACACCGGGTGGAGCGGGAGAGAAGAAGAGCAGTACTTC
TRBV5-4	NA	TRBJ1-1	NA	CASSEARATEAFF	TGTGCCAGCAGCGAGGCCCGGGCGACTGAAGCTTTCTTT
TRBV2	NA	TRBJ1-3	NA	CASSGDRSSGNTIYF	TGTGCCAGCAGCGGCGACAGGAGCTCTGGAAACACCATATATTTT